The T cell receptor beta chain described here comes from a study of blood T cell repertoires in COVID-19. Trimming removed 11 bases at V and 0 bases at J, with 11 bases between. The length of the CDR3 is 14 residues. Germline loops: CDR1 MNHNY, CDR2 SVGAGI (reference sequence). Using immunoSEQ multiplex PCR, the repertoire was profiled, and TCRdb retains in-frame clones only, with some absent. This table has about 190,000 clones, 88% appearing once. The rearrangement links TRBV6-6 to TRBJ2-6; no firm D call. The sequence was obtained from a human donor in a cohort sampled during active COVID-19. Input material: peripheral blood. CDR3 region: CASPVSSGANVLTF. DNA of the CDR3: TGTGCCTCCCCCGTTAGCTCTGGGGCCAACGTCCTGACTTTC.